This entry is about one TCR beta chain. No antigen is known for it. No base quality values were provided; no much bigger clone lies one nucleotide off. The data are from a study of blood T cell repertoires in COVID-19 (dated by TCRdb to the early 2020s). With regard to the full study: The collaborator samples originated in the United States, Italy and Spain and spanned the acute and convalescent phases of COVID-19. Samples came from the ongoing ImmuneRACE study (first 160 participants) plus 1,254 subjects from 6 global collaborators. HLA class I and class II types, where available, came from metadata supplied by the sample provider rather than from assay-based typing. The material from the prospective study consisted of cDNA or gDNA derived from T cells, B-cell-depleted T cells, or PBMCs. Subjects who had been exposed to COVID-19, were actively infected with it, or had recovered from it provided the deeply sampled blood TCRbeta repertoires that made up the dataset. The repertoires were released in a freely available public database intended as a resource for research on the immune response to SARS-CoV-2. A de-identified subject ID, COVID-19 status, age in years and sex were almost always included in the sample metadata.

For CDR1 and CDR2, the germline V gene lists ENHRY and SYGVKD. The CDR3 sequence holds 13 residues, the cysteine and phenylalanine included. Solely the CDR3 DNA is kept, with 39 bases framed from the first base. V loses 4 bases at its end and J loses 10 bases; junction bases beyond the gene matches: 7. Results the study describes overall, beyond this receptor: Clinical and demographic metadata were provided uncurated, with the amount varying by source and participant.

TCRbeta CDR3 regions were amplified from genomic DNA by means of the immunoSEQ Assay, a bias-controlled multiplex PCR. From the authors' description of their analysis: The number of nucleated cells in each sample was estimated from the amplification of reference gene primers within the assay. Sequence reads were collapsed and filtered to measure the absolute abundance of every unique TCRbeta CDR3 rearrangement. For each sample, productive Simpson clonality was calculated as the square root of Simpson's diversity index over productive rearrangements. Here the immuneACCESS table is served through TCRdb, limited to in-frame sequences with V and J called. Missing clones are a known gap in these copies; in checked studies unresolved V genes cover under half, and the rest lacks a known reason. V, J and clone size derive from that table, while D and trimming were established from the DNA sequence. The sample has about 240,000 clones on record, more than 70% of them singletons. Roughly an eighth of the sample is in the top ten clones.

Each collaborating institution followed its own protocols to collect whole blood in K2EDTA tubes. Collaborator samples were shipped for TCRbeta analysis as frozen whole blood, isolated PBMCs, or DNA extracted from either sample type. The sequenced material came from peripheral blood. The source of this sequence is a man at least 80 years old with acute or convalescent COVID-19. The chain couples TRBV10-3 to TRBJ2-1, with 7 junctional bases fitting TRBD1. In nucleotide form, the sequence is TGTGCCATCAGTGGGGGACAGTGGGGCGAGCAGTTCTTC. This codes for CAISGGQWGEQFF.